The 11 T cell receptor beta chains presented below share a single source sample, sequenced in a study of shared clonotypes between healthy human individuals. Sequencing was performed with immunoSEQ multiplex PCR; in TCRdb, only in-frame clones are kept and a portion is missing. The data show roughly 2.2 million clones, around 92% seen once. The sequencing input was naive CD4+ T cells from PBMCs. Subset noted: CD45RA+ positively selected. Every receptor here comes from a man aged 18 to 35 in good health. Some clones in this sample may be carry-over from other donors' samples.

The chain uses TRBV18 and TRBJ2-3, with 8 bases that match TRBD1. Germline loops: CDR1 KGHSH, CDR2 LQKENI. This CDR3 region has 15 residues. V dropped 5 bases and J dropped 2; count of bases not matched to a gene: 6. Written as DNA, the CDR3 is TGTGCCAGCTCATGGACAGGGATCCCCACAGATACGCAGTATTTT. Protein product: CASSWTGIPTDTQYF.

The chain carries TRBV7-9 and TRBJ2-3; 8 bases fit TRBD2. Per germline, CDR1 SEHNR and CDR2 FQNEAQ (reference sequence). The CDR3 is 14 amino acids. The V and J ends lost 5 bases and 4 bases, in that order; junction bases with no gene match: 5. The CDR3 region is CASSIREGADTQYF. In DNA form, the CDR3 reads TGTGCCAGCAGCATACGGGAGGGAGCAGATACGCAGTATTTT.

The CDR3 DNA follows: TGTGCCAGCAGCTTGGATCTAGCGGGAGATGAGCAGTTCTTC. It is translated as CASSLDLAGDEQFF. The chain couples TRBV5-4 to TRBJ2-1; 10 nucleotides align to TRBD2. J was trimmed by 8 bases and V by 0 bases; bases with no gene match: 2. From germline, CDR1 is SGHNT and CDR2 YYREEE (reference sequence). The CDR3 is 14 amino acids.

This clone has a single count. The CDR3 region has the DNA TGTGCCAGCAGCTTAGACAGGGGGCGCCGAGAGACCCAGTACTTC. As protein: CASSLDRGRRETQYF. V and J are TRBV11-2 and TRBJ2-5, with 8 bases lining up with TRBD1. Germline V gene sequence: CDR1 SGHAT, CDR2 FQNNGV. This CDR3 comprises 15 residues. The V gene end was trimmed by 0 bases and the J gene end by 4 bases; junction bases not matched to a gene: 4.

In this sample, this clone turned up a few times. The chain recombines TRBV4-1 with TRBJ2-7; D is possibly TRBD2 (5 bases). The V gene lost 0 bases and the J gene lost 1 base, with 13 bases spanning the gap. This CDR3 has 16 residues. CDR1 is MGHRA, CDR2 YSYEKL, per germline. The DNA for the CDR3 is TGCGCCAGCAGCCAAGATCATGGAGGAGCGTCCTACGAGCAGTACTTC. It encodes CASSQDHGGASYEQYF.

This chain links TRBV19 with TRBJ1-5; TRBD1 aligns across 7 bases. Germline CDR1 reads LNHDA; CDR2 reads SQIVND (reference sequence). The V and J ends lost 5 bases and 6 bases, in that order; junction bases with no gene match: 7. The length of the CDR3 is 14 residues. DNA for the CDR3: TGTGCCAGTAGTGTAACAGGGGCAGCTCAGCCCCAGCATTTT. This translates into CASSVTGAAQPQHF. The whole variable domain, remainder taken from reference TRBV19 and TRBJ1-5, is DGGITQSPKYLFRKEGQNVTLSCEQNLNHDAMYWYRQDPGQGLRLIYYSQIVNDFQKGDIAEGYSVSREKKESFPLTVTSAQKNPTAFYLCASSVTGAAQPQHFGDGTRLSIL.

A remark on this clone: Other DNA sequences in the sample encode the same CDR3. This chain joins TRBV5-1 and TRBJ2-2; D possibly corresponds to TRBD2 (5 bases). The CDR3 is 13 amino acids. Germline V gene data show CDR1 as SGHRS and CDR2 as YFSETQ. Between the trimmed V and J ends, which lost 0 bases and 6 bases, there was a span of 6 bases. CDR3 nucleotide sequence: TGCGCCAGCAGCTTGGTGGGAGCCGGGGAGCTGTTTTTT. Protein: CASSLVGAGELFF.

About this clone: Distinct nucleotide sequences in the sample also encode this CDR3. The chain links TRBV28 to TRBJ1-5; D is unclear. CDR3 length: 12 residues. The V end lost 6 bases, the J end lost 4 bases, and 7 bases lay between the germline ends. Germline V CDR1 and CDR2: MDHEN, SYDVKM. The CDR3 protein is CASSSGNQPQHF. The CDR3 nucleotides are TGTGCCAGCAGCTCAGGAAATCAGCCCCAGCATTTT.

This chain links TRBV6-5 with TRBJ2-7, with a tentative D call TRBD2 (5 bases). This CDR3 is 14 amino acids long. V gave up 2 bases and J gave up 3 bases, with 11 bases separating them. Germline CDR1 and CDR2: MNHEY and SVGAGI. CDR3 bases: TGTGCCAGCAGTTACGGTACTAGTGACTACGAGCAGTACTTC. This gives the protein CASSYGTSDYEQYF.

The CDR3 sequence: CGGVIGNTIYF. CDR3 bases: TGCGGGGGGGTGATCGGAAACACCATATATTTT. The chain employs TRBV20-1 and TRBJ1-3; possible D gene TRBD1, 5 bases. The CDR3 covers 11 residues. Per the germline V gene, CDR1 is DFQATT and CDR2 is SNEGSKA (reference sequence).

This clone is a singleton in its sample. The V call is TRBV10-3, the J call TRBJ1-3; D is ambiguous. From germline, CDR1 is ENHRY and CDR2 SYGVKD. This CDR3 region has 13 residues. Trimming stripped 6 bases from V and 0 bases from J, with 6 bases between. The CDR3 sequence is CAIRQSSGNTIYF. Written as DNA, the CDR3 is TGTGCCATCAGGCAGAGCTCTGGAAACACCATATATTTT.